The 21 T cell receptor beta chains presented below share a single source sample, sequenced in a study of human T cells and chemical hapten exposure. TCRdb re-derived calls from the RACE reads in MiXCR, one entry per CDR3 protein. The sample records over 130,000 distinct CDR3 sequences, about 12% being singletons. The sample's time point: patch test 2, 6 weeks after DPC sensitization. Treatment in this sample: therapeutic diphenylcyclopropenone sensitization with weekly scalp DPC. Here the sequenced sample was whole blood, taken in connection with sensitization to the hapten diphenylcyclopropenone (DPC). The source of these receptors is a woman aged 45 to 65 with alopecia areata. Some clones in this sample may be carry-over from other donors' samples.

This clonotype was detected many times. V gene TRBV28 combines with J gene TRBJ2-5, with a weak D call TRBD1 (5 bases). CDR3 length: 13 residues. Deletions cut 2 bases from V and 2 bases from J, with 6 bases between. The germline gives CDR1 MDHEN, CDR2 SYDVKM. CDR3 residues: CASSLDRQETQYF. The CDR3 DNA follows: TGTGCCAGCAGTTTAGACAGACAAGAGACCCAGTACTTC.

V is TRBV11-2 and J is TRBJ2-1; 7 nucleotides match TRBD1. Germline CDR1 reads SGHAT; CDR2 reads FQNNGV. The CDR3 loop spans 11 amino acids. The V and J ends lost 5 bases and 11 bases, in that order; junction bases with no gene match: 3. CDR3 bases: TGTGCCAGCAGCCTACAGGGGCAGCAGTTCTTC. Translated, it gives CASSLQGQQFF. Looking up the rest from reference TRBV11-2 and TRBJ2-1 gives the full variable domain: EAGVAQSPRYKIIEKRQSVAFWCNPISGHATLYWYQQILGQGPKLLIQFQNNGVVDDSQLPKDRFSAERLKGVDSTLKIQPAKLEDSAVYLCASSLQGQQFFGPGTRLTVL.

The chain couples TRBV6-2 or TRBV6-3 to TRBJ2-7; tentative D call: TRBD1 (5 bases). V was shortened by 6 bases and J by 6 bases, with 15 bases between the two germline ends. The CDR3 extends over 13 amino acids. Germline CDR1 is MNHEY and CDR2 is SVGEGT. The CDR3 DNA reads TGTGCCAGCAGCCTTCAGCCGGACATCGAGCAGTACTTC. Encoded protein: CASSLQPDIEQYF.

The chain uses TRBV12-3 or TRBV12-4 and TRBJ2-3; 11 nucleotides match TRBD1. This CDR3 spans 15 amino acids. V trimming: 6 bases; J trimming: 4 bases; junction bases outside the gene matches: 6. For the CDR3, the DNA is TGTGCCAGCAGGCGGACAGGGGGCGCCTCAGATACGCAGTATTTT. Protein sequence: CASRRTGGASDTQYF.

The sample holds a few counts of this clonotype. The rearrangement uses TRBV6-5 and TRBJ2-1; no firm D call. From germline, CDR1 is MNHEY and CDR2 SVGAGI. There are 15 residues in the CDR3. Between the trimmed V and J ends, which lost 0 bases and 5 bases, there was a span of 11 bases. Written as DNA, the CDR3 is TGTGCCAGCAGTTACTCGGCTCTGGGCCACAATGAGCAGTTCTTC. Protein: CASSYSALGHNEQFF.

The sample holds a few counts of this clonotype. The rearrangement joins TRBV4-1 to TRBJ2-2, with D hard to call. The CDR3 loop spans 14 amino acids. CDR1 is MGHRA, CDR2 YSYEKL, per germline. Between the trimmed V and J ends, which lost 0 bases and 5 bases, there was a span of 7 bases. CDR3 region: CASSQDWVTGELFF. The CDR3 coding sequence is TGCGCCAGCAGCCAAGATTGGGTAACCGGGGAGCTGTTTTTT.

This clonotype was seen repeatedly, ten times or more. V gene TRBV12-3 or TRBV12-4 combines with J gene TRBJ1-2, with D tentatively TRBD1 (5 bases). The CDR3 is made up of 13 amino acids. V was shortened by 6 bases and J by 6 bases, with 14 bases between the two germline ends. In DNA form, the CDR3 reads TGTGCCAGCAGCCGGGGCCCCCCCGATGGCTACACCTTC. Amino acid sequence: CASSRGPPDGYTF.

This clonotype was seen more than once but under ten times. The chain has TRBV29-1 and TRBJ2-5; tentatively, D is TRBD2 (5 bases). The CDR3 runs 14 residues. V shed 7 bases and J shed 2 bases, with 17 bases lying between them. From germline, CDR1 is SQVTM and CDR2 ANQGSEA. CDR3 DNA: TGCAGCGCCCTACTAATAGCGTCACAAGAGACCCAGTACTTC. Its protein is CSALLIASQETQYF.

This clonotype was recorded at least ten times. J is TRBJ2-1 and V is TRBV29-1; either TRBD1 or TRBD2 may fit D (5 bases each). CDR1 is SQVTM, CDR2 ANQGSEA, per germline. V lost 8 bases and J lost 3, with 17 bases in between. The CDR3 loop spans 14 amino acids. CDR3 nucleotide sequence: TGCAGCTTTCCGGGGCTGGGCGGCTACAATGAGCAGTTCTTC. Its translation is CSFPGLGGYNEQFF.

The chain couples TRBV10-2 to TRBJ2-2, with D uncertain. Between the trimmed V and J ends, which lost 2 bases and 0 bases, there was a span of 7 bases. The CDR3 consists of 15 residues. Germline-derived CDR1 and CDR2 are WSHSY and SAAADI. The CDR3 region is CASSERTTNTGELFF. CDR3 nucleotide sequence: TGCGCCAGCAGTGAGCGCACAACGAACACCGGGGAGCTGTTTTTT.

This clonotype was detected a few times. J is TRBJ1-4 and V is TRBV7-2; 9 bases align to TRBD1. CDR3 length: 13 amino acids. Trimming removed 5 bases from V and 7 bases from J; junction bases left unmatched: 2. The germline V gene has CDR1 SGHTA and CDR2 FQGNSA. This CDR3 reads CASSGQGSEKLFF. The DNA of the CDR3 is TGTGCCAGCAGCGGACAGGGGAGTGAAAAACTGTTTTTT.

This clonotype was recorded a few times. The V gene is TRBV7-9, the J gene TRBJ2-5, with TRBD1 matching 7 bases. CDR1 SEHNR and CDR2 FQNEAQ come from the germline V gene (reference sequence). The CDR3 contains 14 residues. Trimming removed 5 bases from V and 3 bases from J; junction bases left unmatched: 6. CDR3 in DNA: TGTGCCAGCAGCGAATCTACAGGGGAAGAGACCCAGTACTTC. It is translated as CASSESTGEETQYF.

This clonotype was counted a few times. The rearrangement links TRBV19 to TRBJ2-2, with D uncertain. The germline V gene encodes CDR1 LNHDA and CDR2 SQIVND (reference sequence). V gave up 11 bases and J gave up 0 bases, with 16 bases separating them. CDR3 length equals 15 residues. CDR3 DNA: TGTGCCGGCTCTAGGACCTTCACGAACACCGGGGAGCTGTTTTTT. It codes for CAGSRTFTNTGELFF.

V usage is TRBV28 and J usage is TRBJ2-7, with 7 bases that match TRBD1. This CDR3 comprises 16 residues. V trimming: 6 bases; J trimming: 2 bases; junction bases outside the gene matches: 13. Germline V gene lookup returns CDR1 MDHEN and CDR2 SYDVKM. The CDR3 is CASSWQRLGQTYEQYF. CDR3 sequence (DNA): TGTGCCAGCAGCTGGCAACGGCTGGGACAGACCTACGAGCAGTACTTC.

This clonotype was found many times. The chain carries TRBV7-8 and TRBJ1-6; no firm D call. The CDR3 has 15 residues. Between the trimmed V and J ends, which lost 2 bases and 9 bases, there was a span of 14 bases. Germline V gene data show CDR1 as SGHVS and CDR2 as FQNEAQ. The CDR3 DNA is TGTGCCAGCAGCTTATCCGGGGTGGAAATTTCACCCCTCCACTTT. Amino acids: CASSLSGVEISPLHF.

This clonotype was seen a handful of times. J is TRBJ2-1 and V is TRBV11-2; 12 bases match TRBD2. Germline values: CDR1 SGHAT, CDR2 FQNNGV. Trimming removed 3 bases from V and 8 bases from J; junction bases left unmatched: 8. The CDR3 runs to 16 residues. The CDR3 protein is CASSFLTSGSNDEQFF. The CDR3 coding sequence is TGTGCCAGCAGCTTCTTGACTAGCGGGAGTAACGATGAGCAGTTCTTC.

This clonotype was seen a handful of times. The chain has TRBV6-5 and TRBJ2-5, with D perhaps being TRBD1 or TRBD2 (5 bases each). The germline CDR1 and CDR2 sequences are MNHEY and SVGAGI. This CDR3 region has 14 residues. The V and J ends lost 5 bases and 5 bases respectively, with 15 bases between them. The CDR3 DNA reads TGTGCCAGCAGTCCCGCCGGGTGGGGGGAGACCCAGTACTTC. Translation: CASSPAGWGETQYF.

This clonotype was counted many times. The chain uses TRBV18 and TRBJ1-1; no definite D call. There are 13 residues in the CDR3. V lost 2 bases and J lost 5, with 9 bases in between. Germline V gene sequence: CDR1 KGHSH, CDR2 LQKENI. This chain's CDR3 is CASSPEELTEAFF. CDR3 DNA sequence: TGTGCCAGCTCACCAGAGGAACTTACTGAAGCTTTCTTT.

This clonotype was counted only a few times. The rearrangement joins TRBV7-2 to TRBJ2-3, with D unclear. V dropped 0 bases and J dropped 1 base, with 8 bases sitting between them. The germline gives CDR1 SGHTA, CDR2 FQGNSA. The CDR3 contains 15 residues. As DNA, the CDR3 is TGTGCCAGCAGCTTAGCGAATGCGGGCACAGATACGCAGTATTTT. As protein: CASSLANAGTDTQYF.

This clonotype has a count of ten or more. The chain has TRBV6-4 and TRBJ1-3; D gene unclear. This CDR3 is built from 13 residues. The germline V gene encodes CDR1 MRHNA and CDR2 SNTAGT. With 4 bases removed from V and 0 bases from J, the gap between germline ends came to 4 bases. This chain's CDR3 is CASSADSGNTIYF. The DNA of the CDR3 is TGTGCCAGCAGTGCGGACTCTGGAAACACCATATATTTT.

At least ten counts were recorded for this clonotype. As DNA, the CDR3 is TGTGCCAGCAGCCAAGATCAGACAGCCACAGATACGCAGTATTTT. Residues: CASSQDQTATDTQYF. The chain joins TRBV14 to TRBJ2-3; a possible D gene is TRBD1 (5 bases). CDR1 SGHDN and CDR2 FVKESK come from the germline V gene. This CDR3 region has 15 residues. The V gene lost 0 bases and the J gene lost 2 bases, with 9 bases spanning the gap.